This TCR beta chain emerged from a study of blood T cell repertoires in COVID-19. Study in general: Specimens from acute and convalescent COVID-19 originated in the United States, Italy and Spain.

CDR3 length: 12 amino acids. V shed 2 bases, J shed 8 bases, and the junction held 3 bases outside the gene matches. Looked up from germline, CDR1 is SGHRS and CDR2 is YFSETQ. Individuals aged about 18 to 90 years were recruited from 24 US areas. Clones were read by immunoSEQ multiplex PCR, and TCRdb kept only the in-frame ones, dropping some. This repertoire shows under 500,000 clones, approximately 90% found once; its top ten account for roughly 1.1%. The specimen sequenced was PBMCs or T cells enriched from blood (not recorded which). The origin of this receptor is a man under 40 who had recovered from COVID-19. The chain employs TRBV5-1 and TRBJ1-2, with 7 bases that match TRBD1. The CDR3 bases are TGCGCCAGCAGCTTTACAGGGGACGGCTACACCTTC. Translating it yields CASSFTGDGYTF.